What follows describes a single T cell receptor beta chain. These data are taken from a study of control samples from healthy donors and cancer patients. Germline CDR1 SEHNR, CDR2 FQNEAQ (reference sequence). V gave up 4 bases and J gave up 5 bases, with 11 bases separating them. The CDR3 sequence is 13 residues long. Sequencing was performed with immunoSEQ multiplex PCR; in TCRdb, only in-frame clones are kept and a portion is missing. The profile shows approximately 150,000 clones, approximately 92% of them singletons. Sequencing input: blood. The receptor comes from a woman in her forties in good health. The chain employs TRBV7-9 and TRBJ1-1; the D gene is possibly TRBD1 (5 bases). The CDR3 region is CASSSQEGTEAFF. The CDR3 region has the DNA TGTGCCAGCAGCTCTCAGGAGGGGACTGAAGCTTTCTTT.